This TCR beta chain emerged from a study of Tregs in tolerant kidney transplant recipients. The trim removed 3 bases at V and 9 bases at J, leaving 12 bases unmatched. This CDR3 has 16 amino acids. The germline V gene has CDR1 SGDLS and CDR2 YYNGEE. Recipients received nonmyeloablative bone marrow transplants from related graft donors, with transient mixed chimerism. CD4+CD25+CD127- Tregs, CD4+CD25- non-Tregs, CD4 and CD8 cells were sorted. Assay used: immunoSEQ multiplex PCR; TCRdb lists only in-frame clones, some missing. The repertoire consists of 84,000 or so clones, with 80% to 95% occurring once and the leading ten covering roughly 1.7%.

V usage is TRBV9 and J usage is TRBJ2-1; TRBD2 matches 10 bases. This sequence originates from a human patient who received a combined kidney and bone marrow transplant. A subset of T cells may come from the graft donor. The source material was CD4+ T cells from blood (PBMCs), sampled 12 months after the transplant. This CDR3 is CASSAAGTSAFGEQFF. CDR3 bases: TGTGCCAGCAGCGCAGCCGGGACTAGCGCTTTCGGTGAGCAGTTCTTC.